The text below deals with one T cell receptor (beta chain). From germline, CDR1 is MDHEN and CDR2 SYDVKM. V lost 4 bases, J lost 0 bases, and 13 bases lay in between. The length of the CDR3 is 15 residues. In the study's own analysis: Reference gene primers were amplified, and this amplification served to estimate nucleated cell counts. Assay: immunoSEQ multiplex PCR; the TCRdb copy retains only in-frame clones and omits some. V and J calls and clone size are copied from that table; D and trimming were computed from the DNA. The sample includes approximately 110,000 clones, about 86% of them seen just once. These data belong to a study of blood T cell repertoires in COVID-19. About the research overall: Some COVID-19 samples were acute and others convalescent; all came from the United States, Italy and Spain. PBMCs, B-cell-depleted T cells, or T cells were the source of the cDNA or gDNA that made up the material.

This sequence originates from a woman aged 45-65 years with active or convalescent COVID-19. V and J are TRBV28 and TRBJ2-7, with D perhaps TRBD2 (5 bases). The sequencing sample was made of peripheral blood. CDR3 amino acids: CASSSYSAFSYEQYF. CDR3 sequence (DNA): TGTGCCAGCAGTTCCTATAGCGCTTTCTCCTACGAGCAGTACTTC.